This TCR beta chain was recovered during a study of blood T cells in healthy people across ages. Study conclusions and caveats: Unsorted PBMCs blocked a conclusive comparison of naive and antigen-experienced cells.

On this clonotype: Antigen specificity is unknown.

The CDR3 length is 14 residues. Trimming took 5 bases from V and 7 from J, leaving 15 bases between them. CDR1 and CDR2 from the germline V gene are SGHTA and FQGNSA. Donation came from healthy Caucasian individuals in Russia who were aged roughly 6 to 95. Total RNA was isolated from each sample in quantities of at least 5.5 micrograms. A J-beta primer mix and a sample-barcoded 5' primer were used in a second PCR of roughly 6 to 12 cycles. TCRdb re-analysed the 5' RACE reads in MiXCR, keeping a single row per CDR3 protein. The sample has about 900,000 distinct CDR3 sequences; about 59% are singletons.

The TCR sequence derives from a man aged 25 to 40 in good health. Sequenced input: blood. This chain links TRBV7-2 with TRBJ1-5; possibly TRBD1 for D (6 bases). The CDR3 loop is CASSPGGGGQPQHF. DNA of the CDR3: TGTGCCAGCAGCCCGGGGGGAGGGGGACAGCCCCAGCATTTT.